A single TCR beta chain is shown here with its context. Its specificity is unknown. The data were produced by immunoSEQ multiplex PCR, yet TCRdb's version contains in-frame clones alone and is incomplete. The sample has 16,000 or so clones; 82% are singletons. V dropped 0 bases and J dropped 5; count of bases not matched to a gene: 10. The V gene's germline CDR1 is MGHRA and CDR2 YSYEKL. The CDR3 runs to 18 residues. This specimen belongs to a study of CD4 T cells in relation to SARS-CoV-2 and coronaviruses. Study background: TCR beta CDR3s were sequenced after approximately ten-day antigen culture of PBMCs.

Overall study findings and caveats: Crossreactivity was assessed only for spike protein, not other viral proteins.

Before the COVID-19 pandemic, during about 2010-2019, CD4+ T cells were taken from unexposed donors. The cells were cultured for under 13 days before CD4+ T cells were isolated. This clonotype was obtained from a human donor in good health. Specimen: CD4+ T cells from PBMCs, cultured in vitro. The chain couples TRBV4-1 to TRBJ2-1; 10 bases match TRBD2. CDR3 bases: TGCGCCAGCAGCCAAGAGGCTGCCCCTAGCGGGAGAAACAATGAGCAGTTCTTC. Translating gives CASSQEAAPSGRNNEQFF.